Sequencing of this TCR beta chain was carried out in a study of beta chain features in type 1 diabetes. Findings of the study overall: Insertion counts at VDJ junctions were lower in type 1 diabetes patients, who also showed more deletions there.

Purity of each sorted population was above 98%. Only one count was recorded for this clone. Its target is unknown. Trimming shortened V by 6 bases and J by 0 bases, and 10 bases separated the two germline ends. The CDR3 totals 14 residues. The germline CDR1 and CDR2 sequences are MNHEY and SVGAGI. Every bit of the isolated RNA underwent reverse transcription, so sequencing read expressed TCRB transcripts. Naive, central memory and regulatory T cell samples produced a mean of about 3.4 million reads. Sequenced by immunoSEQ multiplex PCR; TCRdb stores in-frame clones only, minus some. The sample holds 300,000 to 350,000 clones, around 20% seen once.

The chain is built from TRBV6-5 and TRBJ2-3; weak D call: TRBD1 (5 bases). Sequencing input: naive CD4+ T cells from blood. The clonotype comes from a woman aged 18-29 years in good health. The CDR3 region is CASRYDRSTDTQYF. The CDR3 DNA sequence: TGTGCCAGCAGATACGACAGAAGCACAGATACGCAGTATTTT.